This T cell receptor (beta chain) originates from a study of OX40 agonist ivuxolimab in advanced cancers. Data came from immunoSEQ multiplex PCR; TCRdb stores just in-frame clones and leaves some out. The sample includes around 61,000 clones, around 83% of them seen just once. The CDR3 runs to 16 residues. V gave up 0 bases and J gave up 8 bases; unmatched junction bases: 8. Germline V lookup: CDR1 ENHRY, CDR2 SYGVKD. V and J are TRBV10-3 and TRBJ2-1, with 9 nucleotides matching TRBD2. The TCR sequence derives from an adult with an advanced solid tumor such as melanoma, head and neck, liver or kidney cancer. The sequences come from CD4+ or CD8+ T cells sorted from blood, collected in a trial of the OX40 agonist ivuxolimab. CDR3 in DNA: TGTGCCATCAGTGAGTCTCAATTAGCGGGGGTCCATGAGCAGTTCTTC. Translated, it gives CAISESQLAGVHEQFF.